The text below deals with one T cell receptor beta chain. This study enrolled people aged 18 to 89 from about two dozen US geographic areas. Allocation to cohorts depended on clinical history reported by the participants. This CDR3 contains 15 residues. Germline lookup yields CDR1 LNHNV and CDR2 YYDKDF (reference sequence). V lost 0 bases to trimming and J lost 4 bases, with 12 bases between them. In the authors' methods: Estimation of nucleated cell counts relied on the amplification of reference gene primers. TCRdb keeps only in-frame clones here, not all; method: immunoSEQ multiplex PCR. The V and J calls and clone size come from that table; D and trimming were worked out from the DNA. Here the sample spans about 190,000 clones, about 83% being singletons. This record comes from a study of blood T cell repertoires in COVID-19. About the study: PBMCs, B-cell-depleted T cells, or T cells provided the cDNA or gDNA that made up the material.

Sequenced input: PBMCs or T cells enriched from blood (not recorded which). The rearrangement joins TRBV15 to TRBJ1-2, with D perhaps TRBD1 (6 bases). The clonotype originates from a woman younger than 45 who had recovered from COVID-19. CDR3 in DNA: TGTGCCACCAGCAGAGAAGCTCAGGGGACCTATGGCTACACCTTC. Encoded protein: CATSREAQGTYGYTF.